This section outlines one TCR beta chain sequence together with its context. Its antigen remains unidentified. The V gene lost 5 bases and the J gene lost 4 bases, with 18 bases spanning the gap. This CDR3 contains 15 residues. Germline V gene data show CDR1 as SGHAT and CDR2 as FQNNGV. These data originate in a study of cytomegalovirus exposure and HLA in healthy donors. The PCR made use of 60 Vbeta and 13 Jbeta primers. Clones were sequenced by immunoSEQ multiplex PCR, and TCRdb holds only the in-frame ones, with some missing. The sample records over 150,000 clones, roughly 77% being singletons. Findings and limits, study-wide: Later work found most CMV-associated TCR beta chains apparently HLA-restricted.

Specimen: PBMCs. The V gene is TRBV11-2, the J gene TRBJ2-7, with a possible D match to TRBD2 (6 bases). The TCR comes from a man aged 30-40 years in good health and CMV-seropositive. The CDR3 sequence is CASSDRWAGTYEQYF. In DNA, the CDR3 is TGTGCCAGCAGCGATAGATGGGCGGGGACGTACGAGCAGTACTTC. The full variable domain, completed using reference TRBV11-2 and TRBJ2-7, is EAGVAQSPRYKIIEKRQSVAFWCNPISGHATLYWYQQILGQGPKLLIQFQNNGVVDDSQLPKDRFSAERLKGVDSTLKIQPAKLEDSAVYLCASSDRWAGTYEQYFGPGTRLTVT.